This entry lists 19 T cell receptor beta chains sequenced from one sample in a study of resident and recirculating memory T cells in vitiligo. Using immunoSEQ multiplex PCR, the repertoire was profiled, and TCRdb retains in-frame clones only, with some absent. The sample holds 40,000 to 50,000 clones; about nine tenths are singletons and the top ten take 4.5%. The sample was blood. The receptors were sampled from a male donor with vitiligo.

The chain carries TRBV6-6 and TRBJ2-7; 8 positions match TRBD2. CDR1 and CDR2 (germline): MNHNY, SVGAGI (reference sequence). The trim removed 1 base at V and 3 bases at J, leaving 2 bases unmatched. The CDR3 is 14 amino acids. CDR3 nucleotide sequence: TGTGCCAGCAGTTACTTGGCGGGGGGCTACGAGCAGTACTTC. Translated: CASSYLAGGYEQYF.

This chain joins TRBV30 and TRBJ2-1; 8 nucleotides align to TRBD1. This CDR3 is built from 16 residues. From germline, CDR1 is GTSNPN and CDR2 SVGIG (reference sequence). V shed 8 bases, J shed 4 bases, and the junction held 16 bases outside the gene matches. CDR3 sequence: CAGIANMGQVYNEQFF. CDR3 coding DNA: TGTGCCGGGATTGCCAACATGGGACAGGTATACAATGAGCAGTTCTTC.

The chain employs TRBV4-3 and TRBJ1-4; D may be TRBD1 (6 bases). With 1 base removed from V and 6 bases from J, the gap between germline ends came to 12 bases. The CDR3 runs to 15 residues. CDR1 is LGHNA and CDR2 is YSLEER in the germline V gene. The CDR3, as DNA: TGCGCCAGCAGCCAAGGGACAGACTTTGATGAAAAACTGTTTTTT. Encoded protein: CASSQGTDFDEKLFF.

The V call is TRBV19, the J call TRBJ1-2; 10 bases match TRBD1. The J segment lost 4 bases and the V segment lost 2 bases, leaving 7 bases of the junction unmatched. The CDR3 sequence is 16 residues long. Germline loops: CDR1 LNHDA, CDR2 SQIVND (reference sequence). The CDR3 sequence: CASSIKGQGLAYGYTF. As DNA, the CDR3 is TGTGCCAGTAGTATAAAGGGACAGGGGCTAGCCTATGGCTACACCTTC.

This chain uses TRBV15 with TRBJ1-1, with D perhaps matching TRBD1 (6 bases). This CDR3 contains 14 residues. Trimming shortened V by 5 bases and J by 2 bases, and 12 bases separated the two germline ends. In germline, CDR1 is LNHNV, CDR2 YYDKDF (reference sequence). The DNA for the CDR3 is TGTGCCACCAGCGGCCGGACAGTAAACACTGAAGCTTTCTTT. This codes for CATSGRTVNTEAFF. Full variable domain (remainder filled in from reference TRBV15 and TRBJ1-1): DAMVIQNPRYQVTQFGKPVTLSCSQTLNHNVMYWYQQKSSQAPKLLFHYYDKDFNNEADTPDNFQSRRPNTSFCFLDIRSPGLGDTAMYLCATSGRTVNTEAFFGQGTRLTVV.

Only one count was recorded for this clone. V is TRBV10-3 and J is TRBJ1-2; D call uncertain. Trimming took 3 bases from V and 5 from J, leaving 22 bases between them. The CDR3 loop spans 17 amino acids. Germline V CDR1 and CDR2: ENHRY, SYGVKD. CDR3 coding DNA: TGTGCCATCAGTGATCCCGGGGTTGAGGCCCAAGGTTATGGCTACACCTTC. Protein: CAISDPGVEAQGYGYTF.

This chain uses TRBV30 with TRBJ1-5, with D hard to call. Trimming removed 2 bases at V and 1 base at J, with 9 bases between. The CDR3 runs 14 residues. Germline CDR1 and CDR2: GTSNPN and SVGIG (reference sequence). This CDR3 reads CAWSYEESNQPQHF. DNA for the CDR3: TGTGCCTGGAGTTATGAGGAAAGCAATCAGCCCCAGCATTTT. The whole variable domain, filled in from reference TRBV30 and TRBJ1-5, reads SQTIHQWPATLVQPVGSPLSLECTVEGTSNPNLYWYRQAAGRGLQLLFYSVGIGQISSEVPQNLSASRPQDRQFILSSKKLLLSDSGFYLCAWSYEESNQPQHFGDGTRLSIL.

DNA for the CDR3: TGTGCCAGCAGCGTAGAAGCGGCCCCGGGGGGAAACACCATATATTTT. Translated: CASSVEAAPGGNTIYF. This chain connects TRBV9 to TRBJ1-3; D not certain. CDR1 is SGDLS, CDR2 YYNGEE, per germline. CDR3 length: 16 amino acids. The V end lost 0 bases, the J end lost 4 bases, and 14 bases lay between the germline ends.

This clone was seen only once. V usage is TRBV19 and J usage is TRBJ1-5; TRBD1 agrees at 7 bases. J gave up 7 bases and V 3 bases, and 9 bases lay outside the gene matches. Per germline, CDR1 LNHDA and CDR2 SQIVND (reference sequence). This CDR3 spans 15 amino acids. The CDR3 nucleotides are TGTGCCAGTAGTATTATCTGGGCAGGGGGGCAGCCCCAGCATTTT. Amino acid sequence: CASSIIWAGGQPQHF. The full variable domain, completed using reference TRBV19 and TRBJ1-5, is DGGITQSPKYLFRKEGQNVTLSCEQNLNHDAMYWYRQDPGQGLRLIYYSQIVNDFQKGDIAEGYSVSREKKESFPLTVTSAQKNPTAFYLCASSIIWAGGQPQHFGDGTRLSIL.

V is TRBV25-1 and J is TRBJ2-1; D is uncertain. CDR3 length: 12 amino acids. The germline V gene encodes CDR1 MGHDK and CDR2 SYGVNS. V lost 4 bases and J 6 bases, leaving 7 bases between the germline ends. This CDR3 is CASSVAVNEQFF. The CDR3 DNA reads as TGTGCCAGCAGTGTTGCAGTCAATGAGCAGTTCTTC.

This chain links TRBV4-3 with TRBJ2-1, with TRBD2 identical over 10 bases. V trimming: 1 base; J trimming: 4 bases; junction bases outside the gene matches: 4. CDR1 and CDR2 from the germline V gene are LGHNA and YSLEER. The CDR3 sequence is 16 residues long. This CDR3 is CASSQALAGVYNEQFF. The CDR3 coding sequence is TGCGCCAGCAGCCAAGCCCTAGCGGGGGTATACAATGAGCAGTTCTTC.

The chain recombines TRBV30 with TRBJ1-1, with 11 bases identical to TRBD1. The CDR3 has 15 residues. Trimming at V came to 7 bases and at J to 0 bases, leaving 7 bases not matched to a gene. CDR1 GTSNPN and CDR2 SVGIG come from the germline V gene (reference sequence). The CDR3 loop is CAYQGQGALNTEAFF. CDR3 in DNA: TGTGCCTACCAAGGACAGGGGGCATTGAACACTGAAGCTTTCTTT.

The rearrangement links TRBV10-2 to TRBJ2-2, with D perhaps matching TRBD1 (5 bases). Germline V gene lookup returns CDR1 WSHSY and CDR2 SAAADI. The CDR3 totals 13 residues. The V gene lost 4 bases and the J gene lost 4 bases, with 7 bases spanning the gap. CDR3 in amino acids: CASSGTITGELFF. CDR3 nucleotides: TGCGCCAGCAGTGGGACAATCACCGGGGAGCTGTTTTTT.

The chain uses TRBV7-9 and TRBJ2-1; TRBD1 matches 7 bases. The V segment lost 6 bases and the J segment 5 bases; nucleotides outside the gene matches: 10. From germline, CDR1 is SEHNR and CDR2 FQNEAQ (reference sequence). The CDR3 runs to 15 residues. The CDR3 coding sequence is TGTGCCAGCAGTCCTCTACCCCAGGGGGACAATGAGCAGTTCTTC. It is translated as CASSPLPQGDNEQFF.

CDR3: CSVEYGQGPTNTEAFF. For the CDR3, the DNA is TGCAGCGTTGAATACGGACAGGGGCCGACGAACACTGAAGCTTTCTTT. J is TRBJ1-1 and V is TRBV29-1; TRBD1 matches 9 bases. The CDR3 totals 16 residues. V lost 2 bases, J lost 1 base, and 8 bases stayed unmatched. Germline V gives CDR1 SQVTM, CDR2 ANQGSEA.

Relative to its sample, this clone is medium-sized (0.01 to 0.1%). This chain uses TRBV7-6 with TRBJ2-7; the D gene is possibly TRBD2 (6 bases). CDR3 length equals 15 residues. V dropped 2 bases and J dropped 6 bases, with 17 bases sitting between them. Germline-derived CDR1 and CDR2 are SGHVS and FNYEAQ. The CDR3 DNA follows: TGTGCCAGCAGCTTAAGTGTAGACAGCGGGTCCGAGCAGTACTTC. It specifies CASSLSVDSGSEQYF.

Notes on this clone: The same CDR3 is also encoded by other DNA sequences in this sample. The V gene is TRBV5-1, the J gene TRBJ2-3; 8 bases are a match to TRBD2. Looked up from germline, CDR1 is SGHRS and CDR2 is YFSETQ. This CDR3 is 15 amino acids long. With 5 bases clipped from V and 3 bases from J, the junction kept 8 bases outside the gene matches. The chain's CDR3 is CASSQGLGGTDTQYF. Here the CDR3 DNA reads TGCGCCAGCAGTCAGGGACTAGGGGGGACAGATACGCAGTATTTT.

CDR3 nucleotide sequence: TGTGCCAGCTCACTGACCCAGGGAGGGCTTGGAGAAAAACTGTTTTTT. As protein: CASSLTQGGLGEKLFF. This chain joins TRBV18 and TRBJ1-4, with D perhaps TRBD1 (5 bases). The CDR3 totals 16 residues. Germline V gene data show CDR1 as KGHSH and CDR2 as LQKENI. Between the trimmed V and J ends, which lost 4 bases and 8 bases, there was a span of 20 bases.

V usage is TRBV6-4 and J usage is TRBJ1-6; TRBD1 agrees at 12 bases. Germline V gives CDR1 MRHNA, CDR2 SNTAGT. Germline trimming cut 3 bases from V and 10 bases from J; bases unmatched to any gene: 1. The CDR3 spans 14 residues. The CDR3 loop is CASSEGTGGSPLHF. The CDR3 coding sequence is TGTGCCAGCAGTGAGGGGACAGGGGGCTCACCCCTCCACTTT.